This T cell receptor beta chain originates from a study of blood T cell repertoires in COVID-19. Study information: The samples span acute and convalescent COVID-19 from the United States, Italy and Spain.

Germline V gene sequence: CDR1 LGHNA, CDR2 YNFKEQ. This CDR3 has 15 amino acids. V dropped 2 bases and J dropped 2; count of bases not matched to a gene: 3. Sequencing was performed with immunoSEQ multiplex PCR; in TCRdb, only in-frame clones are kept and a portion is missing. Here the sample spans about 77,000 clones, 75% to 85% being singletons. The sequence was collected from a woman in her seventies with acute or convalescent COVID-19. The sample taken for sequencing was peripheral blood. The chain joins TRBV4-2 to TRBJ1-3; 7 bases map to TRBD1. In DNA, the CDR3 is TGTGCCAGCAGCCAAACGACAGGGCCTGGAAACACCATATATTTT. Encoded protein: CASSQTTGPGNTIYF.